This T cell receptor beta chain was sequenced for a study of T-cell reconstitution after alpha-beta-depleted transplantation in children. This clonotype has just a few counts. Unique molecular identifiers featured in how the TCRbeta library was prepared. TCRdb used MiXCR to reprocess the PCR reads, holding one entry per CDR3 protein. The data hold roughly 200,000 distinct CDR3 sequences, with about 9.2% observed a single time. Sequenced here: PBMCs from the stem cell graft donor, sampled from the stem cell graft. The clonotype originates from a human donor who donated a stem cell graft to a child with acute lymphoblastic leukemia.

The CDR3 reads CSALTGRSSYEQYF. CDR3 nucleotides: TGCAGTGCTCTGACAGGAAGAAGCTCCTACGAGCAGTACTTC. The chain combines TRBV20-1 with TRBJ2-7; weak D call: TRBD1 (6 bases). V lost 5 bases to trimming and J lost 0 bases, with 14 bases between them. The CDR3 is made up of 14 amino acids. Germline CDR1 is DFQATT and CDR2 is SNEGSKA (reference sequence).